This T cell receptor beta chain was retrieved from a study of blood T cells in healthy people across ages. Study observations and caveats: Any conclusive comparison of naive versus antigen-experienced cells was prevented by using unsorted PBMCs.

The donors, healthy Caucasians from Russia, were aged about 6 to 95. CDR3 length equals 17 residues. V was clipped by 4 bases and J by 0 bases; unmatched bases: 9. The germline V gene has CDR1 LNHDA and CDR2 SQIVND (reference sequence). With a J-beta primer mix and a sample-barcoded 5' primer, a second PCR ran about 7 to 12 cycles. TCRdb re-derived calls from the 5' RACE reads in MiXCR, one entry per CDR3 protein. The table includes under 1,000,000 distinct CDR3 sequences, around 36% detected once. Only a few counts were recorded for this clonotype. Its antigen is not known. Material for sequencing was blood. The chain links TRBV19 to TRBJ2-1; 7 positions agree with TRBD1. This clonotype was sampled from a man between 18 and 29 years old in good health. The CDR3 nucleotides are TGTGCCAGTAGTACCCTCGGACAGGCAAGCTCCTACAATGAGCAGTTCTTC. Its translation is CASSTLGQASSYNEQFF. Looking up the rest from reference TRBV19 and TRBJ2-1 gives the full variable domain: DGGITQSPKYLFRKEGQNVTLSCEQNLNHDAMYWYRQDPGQGLRLIYYSQIVNDFQKGDIAEGYSVSREKKESFPLTVTSAQKNPTAFYLCASSTLGQASSYNEQFFGPGTRLTVL.